This T cell receptor (beta chain) was retrieved from a study of cytomegalovirus exposure and HLA in healthy donors. About this clone itself: Antigen specificity is unknown.

Germline V lookup: CDR1 MGHRA, CDR2 YSYEKL. The CDR3 is 15 amino acids. After removal of 4 bases from V and 6 bases from J, the junction contained 12 bases not matched to a gene. Points from the study as a whole: Reportedly, fewer N-insertions than the roughly 700-donor mean appeared in an Asian-associated ancestry cluster in a later analysis. When a later analysis compared HLA-associated TCR beta chains with equally common others, the HLA-associated chains turned out to be more clonally expanded and to have lower generation probabilities. In vitro data verified a few CMV-associated chains as specific for CMV antigens. The study reported that TCR beta sequences accurately predicted HLA-A and HLA-B alleles in most subjects.

The PCR contained 60 Vbeta and 13 Jbeta primers. This table comes from immunoSEQ multiplex PCR, and its TCRdb copy is limited to in-frame clones, with some not included. The table lists under 250,000 clones, around 85% of them singletons, with roughly 1.6% in the top ten. The clonotype comes from a man aged 50-60 years in good health and CMV-seronegative. V usage is TRBV4-1 and J usage is TRBJ2-7; TRBD1 matches at 7 bases. Input material: PBMCs. The CDR3 reads CASSPGARGLVEQYF. DNA of the CDR3: TGCGCCAGCAGCCCAGGGGCAAGGGGGCTAGTCGAGCAGTACTTC.